This T cell receptor (beta chain) is from a study of graft-versus-host responses after intestinal transplantation (dated by TCRdb to the early 2020s). As for the study more broadly: The transplants that recipients got were multivisceral, liver-intestinal, or isolated intestinal. All recipients received anti-thymocyte globulin induction followed by maintenance tacrolimus and steroids for around three years. Samples from three later patients were sequenced in-house on an Illumina MiSeq with MiXCR processing rather than by the commercial service. Donor T cell macrochimerism was defined as a peak of at least 4% donor T cells among recipient peripheral blood mononuclear cells. The cohort enrolled about two dozen intestinal transplant recipients including one retransplant, and a few patients lacking pretransplant specimens were excluded. To identify alloreactive clones, pre-transplant mixed lymphocyte reaction products were sequenced and compared with unstimulated pre-transplant donor and recipient T cells. Bulk TCR-beta CDR3 sequencing was used to track graft-versus-host and host-versus-graft alloreactive T cell clones in the graft, circulation and bone marrow after intestinal transplantation.

Library method: the immunoSEQ multiplex PCR assay. In most patients, genomic DNA was isolated using the Qiagen DNeasy Blood and Tissue Kit and sent frozen to Adaptive Biotechnologies for TCR sequencing. Adaptive Biotechnologies carried out high-throughput TCR-beta CDR3 sequencing of genomic DNA for most patients. As for how the authors treated the data: TCR sequencing data for around 19 patients were retrieved from Adaptive's ImmunoSEQ software; three other patients were processed with MiXCR and VDJtools. To correct CD4 versus CD8 sorting errors, sequences present in both subsets at a frequency ratio below 5:1 were removed. CDR3 nucleotide sequences shared between donor and recipient were removed because the origin of such sequences could not be assigned. To be classed as alloreactive, a clone needed at least 2-fold expansion over unstimulated cells and a minimum CFSE-low frequency of 0.002% (template counts) or 0.001% (read counts). Clones were considered mappable if detected in sequenced pre-transplant spleen, lymph node, or MLR CFSE-low populations of the donor or recipient. Cumulative frequency of alloreactive clones was calculated as a percentage of all sequences weighted by copy number. Here the immuneACCESS table is served through TCRdb, limited to in-frame sequences with V and J called. Missing clones are a known gap in these copies; in checked studies unresolved V genes cover under half, and the rest lacks a known reason. The V and J calls and clone size come from that table; D and trimming were worked out from the DNA. Across this sample there are some 88,000 clones, with 93% seen only once. 1.5% to 2.5% of the sample lies in the top ten.

A remark on this clone: Its antigen has not been determined. There are no base qualities to consult, and no much larger clone falls within one base.

Cut back by 5 bases and 5 bases, the V and J ends lie 14 bases apart. The CDR3 measures 14 amino acids from cysteine to phenylalanine. Only CDR3 DNA remains: 42 bases, in frame from the first base. From a lookup of the germline V gene, CDR1 and CDR2 are SGHRS and YFSETQ. General conclusions and limits of the study: Patients with donor T cell macrochimerism had high GvH to HvG T cell clonal ratios in their allografts. Conclusions were limited by the relatively low number and heterogeneity of intestinal transplant patients. Peak levels of circulating GvH clones were associated with declines in HvG clones early after transplant. GvH clones were detected in recipient bone marrow, and some appeared earlier in ileal mucosa or blood, consistent with an intestinal mucosal origin.

The meaning of the sample's time point label: cells obtained before transplantation from donor or recipient. CD3+CD4+ and CD3+CD8+ populations were FACS-sorted from unstimulated pre-transplant donor and recipient cells taken from spleen or lymph nodes. The chain is made from TRBV5-1 and TRBJ2-1, with TRBD2 as a weak D call on 6 bases. The sequence came from a human donor who received an intestinal transplant. Source: unstimulated CD8+ T cells sorted from spleen or lymph node cells, taken before intestinal transplant. CDR3 sequence: CASSSLAADNEQFF. The DNA sequence is as follows: TGCGCCAGCAGTAGTTTAGCGGCGGACAATGAGCAGTTCTTC. The CDR3, completed at both ends by the reference TRBV5-1 and TRBJ2-1 genes, gives the full variable domain KAGVTQTPRYLIKTRGQQVTLSCSPISGHRSVSWYQQTPGQGLQFLFEYFSETQRNKGNFPGRFSGRQFSNSRSEMNVSTLELGDSALYLCASSSLAADNEQFFGPGTRLTVL.